What follows describes a single TCR beta chain. The sample comes from a study of T cell repertoires in cytomegalovirus infection. Each CDR3 protein is one row after TCRdb ran MiXCR on the reads. This table holds some 160,000 distinct CDR3 sequences, roughly 15% found once. This receptor was identified in a human donor in good health (CMV status not recorded). Some clones in this sample may be carry-over from other donors' samples. Sequencing was done on a sample of CD8+ T cells from PBMCs.

CDR3 DNA: TGCGCCAGCAGCAGGACGGTTGCGAACACCGGGGAGCTGTTTTTT. Its protein is CASSRTVANTGELFF. The chain recombines TRBV5-1 with TRBJ2-2; D call uncertain. The CDR3 loop spans 15 amino acids. Germline lookup yields CDR1 SGHRS and CDR2 YFSETQ. Trimming removed 4 bases from V and 0 bases from J, with 10 bases in between.